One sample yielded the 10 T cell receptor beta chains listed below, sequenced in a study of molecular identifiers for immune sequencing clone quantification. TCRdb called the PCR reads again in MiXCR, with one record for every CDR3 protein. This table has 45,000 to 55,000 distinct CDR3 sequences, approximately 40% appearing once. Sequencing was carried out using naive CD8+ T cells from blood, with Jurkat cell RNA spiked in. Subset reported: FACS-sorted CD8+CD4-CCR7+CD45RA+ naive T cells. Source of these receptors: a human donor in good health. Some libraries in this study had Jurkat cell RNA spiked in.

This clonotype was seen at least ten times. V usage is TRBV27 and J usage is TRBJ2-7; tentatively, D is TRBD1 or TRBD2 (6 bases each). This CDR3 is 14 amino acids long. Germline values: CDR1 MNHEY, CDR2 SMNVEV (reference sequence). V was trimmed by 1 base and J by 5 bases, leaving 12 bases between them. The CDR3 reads CASSLWGAQNEQYF. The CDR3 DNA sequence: TGTGCCAGCAGTTTATGGGGGGCGCAAAACGAGCAGTACTTC.

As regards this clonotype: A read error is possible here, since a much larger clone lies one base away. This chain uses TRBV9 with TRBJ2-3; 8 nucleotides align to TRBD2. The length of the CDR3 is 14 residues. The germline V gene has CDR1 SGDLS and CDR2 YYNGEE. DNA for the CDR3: TGTGCCAGCAGGCCGCGGACTAGCATCGATACGCGGTATTTT. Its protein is CASRPRTSIDTRYF.

CDR3 bases: TGTGCCAGCAGTTACATCGGGGATACGCAGTATTTT. Translating gives CASSYIGDTQYF. This chain uses TRBV6-5 with TRBJ2-3; the D is unclear. The CDR3 has 12 amino acids. V was pared by 2 bases and J by 6 bases, with 6 bases between. CDR1 MNHEY and CDR2 SVGAGI come from the germline V gene.

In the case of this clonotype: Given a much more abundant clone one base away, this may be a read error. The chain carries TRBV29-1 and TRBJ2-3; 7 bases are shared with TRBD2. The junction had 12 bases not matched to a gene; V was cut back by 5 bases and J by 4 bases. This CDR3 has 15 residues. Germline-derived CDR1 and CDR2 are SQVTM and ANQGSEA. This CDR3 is CSVWGVPSGADTQYF. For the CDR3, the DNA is TGCAGCGTTTGGGGGGTTCCTAGCGGCGCAGATACGCAGTATTTT.

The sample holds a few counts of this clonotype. The CDR3 coding sequence is TGTGCCAGCAGTGCTTTGGGGACAGGGGTTGAAAAACTGTTTTTT. This encodes CASSALGTGVEKLFF. The V gene is TRBV2, the J gene TRBJ1-4; 10 bases align to TRBD1. The CDR3 is 15 amino acids. Germline CDR1 reads SNHLY; CDR2 reads FYNNEI. V was clipped by 4 bases and J by 7 bases; unmatched bases: 6.

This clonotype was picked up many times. The CDR3 DNA is TGTGCCAGCAGACCCACAGGGCTAAGCACAGATACGCAGTATTTT. Amino acids: CASRPTGLSTDTQYF. V usage is TRBV6-5 and J usage is TRBJ2-3, with a tentative D call TRBD1 (6 bases). CDR1 and CDR2 from the germline V gene are MNHEY and SVGAGI. This CDR3 has 15 amino acids. Between the trimmed V and J ends, which lost 6 bases and 0 bases, there was a span of 13 bases.

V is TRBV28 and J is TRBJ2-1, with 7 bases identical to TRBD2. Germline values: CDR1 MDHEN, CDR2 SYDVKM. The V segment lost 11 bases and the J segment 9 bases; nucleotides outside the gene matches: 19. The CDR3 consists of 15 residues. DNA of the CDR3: TGTGCCTGCGGGGCGCCGGAGCGGGGATTCATTGAGCAGTTCTTC. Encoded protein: CACGAPERGFIEQFF.

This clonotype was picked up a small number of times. The CDR3, as DNA: TGTGCCAGCGGACGACTTGGGTTTTTCAGCAATCAGCCCCAGCATTTT. Its translation is CASGRLGFFSNQPQHF. The rearrangement uses TRBV28 and TRBJ1-5; no clear D. V dropped 8 bases and J dropped 1 base, with 18 bases sitting between them. The CDR3 length is 16 residues. Germline assignment: CDR1 MDHEN and CDR2 SYDVKM.

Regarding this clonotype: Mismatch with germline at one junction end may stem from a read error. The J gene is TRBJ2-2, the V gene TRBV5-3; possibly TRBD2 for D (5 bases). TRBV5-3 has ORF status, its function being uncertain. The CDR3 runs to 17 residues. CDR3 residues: CASSLAVRPRGTGELFF. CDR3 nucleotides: TGTGCCAGCAGCTTGGCCGTCCGACCCCGGGGCACCGGGGAGCTGTTTTTT.

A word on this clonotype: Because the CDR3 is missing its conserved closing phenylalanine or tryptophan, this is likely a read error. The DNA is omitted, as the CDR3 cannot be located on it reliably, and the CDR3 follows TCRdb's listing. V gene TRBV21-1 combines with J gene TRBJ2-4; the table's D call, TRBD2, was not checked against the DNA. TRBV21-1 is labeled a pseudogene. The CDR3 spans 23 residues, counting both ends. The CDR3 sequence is CASSKGFEVGVRAQGRSKNIQYL.